This entry describes one T cell receptor (beta chain). The sample originates from a study of CD8+CD57+ T cells in acquired aplastic anemia. Patients sequenced had flow cytometry evidence of CD8+CD57+ cell expansion. Sampling of blood occurred while the patients had still received no therapy. There are 13 residues in the CDR3. The V gene lost 6 bases and the J gene lost 4 bases, with 10 bases spanning the gap. CDR1 is SNHLY, CDR2 FYNNEI, per germline. Genomic DNA acted as the template from which TCR beta VDJ combination and CDR3 sequence profiling were carried out. TCRdb fed the reads into MiXCR, producing one record per CDR3 protein. The sample consists of 80,000 to 100,000 distinct CDR3 sequences, around 62% of them appearing once.

This clonotype originated in a human donor with aplastic anemia. What was sequenced was sorted CD4+, CD8+, or CD8+CD57+ T cells (not recorded which) from PBMCs. V is TRBV2 and J is TRBJ1-5; no clear D. In DNA form, the CDR3 reads TGTGCCAGCAGCGTCTCCTGGAATCAGCCCCAGCATTTT. This gives the protein CASSVSWNQPQHF.